One and the same sample provided the 8 T cell receptor beta chains below, sequenced in a study of cytomegalovirus exposure and HLA in healthy donors. In the PCR, 60 Vbeta and 13 Jbeta primers were used. TCRdb's table, derived via immunoSEQ multiplex PCR, lists solely in-frame clones and lacks some. The sample has some 140,000 clones; 79% are singletons. Sequenced sample: PBMCs. All receptors come from a man aged 35 to 55 in good health and CMV-seropositive.

V usage is TRBV6-1 and J usage is TRBJ1-2; no firm D call. The CDR3 runs 12 residues. Per germline, CDR1 MNHNS and CDR2 SASEGT. Trimming stripped 5 bases from V and 4 bases from J, with 8 bases between. CDR3 DNA: TGTGCCAGCAGTTCCCCAGTCTATGGCTACACCTTC. Protein sequence: CASSSPVYGYTF.

V is TRBV2 and J is TRBJ2-7, with 7 bases that match TRBD1. The CDR3 runs 13 residues. Losses at the gene ends were 8 bases for V and 0 bases for J; bases not matched to a gene: 4. Germline V gene sequence: CDR1 SNHLY, CDR2 FYNNEI. CDR3 in amino acids: CASLGQFSYEQYF. CDR3 in DNA: TGTGCCAGCCTGGGACAGTTCTCCTACGAGCAGTACTTC.

The V gene is TRBV18, the J gene TRBJ2-2; 10 positions agree with TRBD2. Germline V gives CDR1 KGHSH, CDR2 LQKENI. CDR3 length: 16 residues. V gave up 6 bases and J gave up 5 bases; unmatched junction bases: 9. The CDR3 is CASSQAGTSVTGELFF. The CDR3 nucleotides are TGTGCCAGCTCCCAGGCCGGGACTAGCGTTACCGGGGAGCTGTTTTTT.

J is TRBJ2-7 and V is TRBV27, with TRBD1 as a possible D gene (6 bases). Looked up from germline, CDR1 is MNHEY and CDR2 is SMNVEV (reference sequence). The CDR3 has 14 amino acids. Trimming cost V 5 bases and J 2 bases, with 13 bases left between them. CDR3 in DNA: TGTGCCAGCAGTCCATTGGACAGCACCTACGAGCAGTACTTC. Translating it yields CASSPLDSTYEQYF.

This clone was seen once. The chain is built from TRBV7-9 and TRBJ2-7; possibly TRBD1 for D (5 bases). CDR3 size: 15 residues. V was shortened by 1 base and J by 3 bases, with 13 bases between the two germline ends. The germline V gene encodes CDR1 SEHNR and CDR2 FQNEAQ (reference sequence). The CDR3: CASSLGSGIFYEQYF. CDR3 DNA: TGTGCCAGCAGCTTAGGTTCAGGGATATTCTACGAGCAGTACTTC.

The chain couples TRBV6-5 to TRBJ1-4; D is ambiguous. This CDR3 spans 15 amino acids. V was cut by 2 bases and J by 0 bases, with 7 bases left in between. Germline V gene sequence: CDR1 MNHEY, CDR2 SVGAGI. CDR3 sequence reads: CASSYQAATNEKLFF. DNA of the CDR3: TGTGCCAGCAGTTACCAGGCAGCAACTAATGAAAAACTGTTTTTT.

This clone has just a few counts. The sample has other DNA sequences that encode this CDR3 too. CDR3 protein: CASSPNQGSDEKLFF. In DNA, the CDR3 is TGTGCCAGCTCACCAAACCAGGGGAGCGATGAAAAACTGTTTTTT. This chain joins TRBV18 and TRBJ1-4, with D perhaps TRBD1 (6 bases). Germline CDR1 is KGHSH and CDR2 is LQKENI. V shed 2 bases and J shed 6 bases, with 13 bases lying between them. The CDR3 spans 15 residues. The entire variable domain, with the rest obtained from reference TRBV18 and TRBJ1-4, is as follows: NAGVMQNPRHLVRRRGQEARLRCSPMKGHSHVYWYRQLPEEGLKFMVYLQKENIIDESGMPKERFSAEFPKEGPSILRIQQVVRGDSAAYFCASSPNQGSDEKLFFGSGTQLSVL.

The chain recombines TRBV4-1 with TRBJ2-7; maybe TRBD1 (5 bases). The CDR3 is 15 residues long. Germline V lookup: CDR1 MGHRA, CDR2 YSYEKL. Between the trimmed V and J ends, which lost 1 base and 2 bases, there was a span of 12 bases. DNA of the CDR3: TGCGCCAGCAGCCAAGCGCAGGGTGATCCCTACGAGCAGTACTTC. Translated, it gives CASSQAQGDPYEQYF.